The rows below give T cell receptor beta chains drawn from one sample of a study of blood T cells in healthy people across ages. TCRdb re-called the 5' RACE reads through MiXCR, storing one row per CDR3 protein. The sample carries 850,000 to 1,100,000 distinct CDR3 sequences, about two fifths recorded once. Sequenced: blood. These receptors were collected from a young man in good health. Both conserved end residues are part of each CDR3. Fields, in order: J gene, clone size, D gene, V gene, CDR3 DNA, CDR3 protein. A D gene is named only where the DNA matches it firmly. Rows give clone size only sometimes, using once, few, many, or a class for an expanded clone.

J: TRBJ2-7; size: NA; D: NA; V: TRBV10-3; DNA: TGTGCCATCAGTGCCCCCGGGACCCCGTCGTACGAGCAGTACTTC; CDR3: CAISAPGTPSYEQYF
J: TRBJ1-2; size: many; D: NA; V: TRBV7-2; DNA: TGTGCCAGCAGCTTAGCCCCAGGTTTGGCTAACTATGGCTACACCTTC; CDR3: CASSLAPGLANYGYTF
J: TRBJ2-1; size: NA; D: TRBD1; V: TRBV2; DNA: TGTGCCAGCCGACCGGGACAGGGGGTGAATGAGCAGTTCTTC; CDR3: CASRPGQGVNEQFF
J: TRBJ2-1; size: NA; D: NA; V: TRBV12-3/TRBV12-4; DNA: TGTGCCAGCAGCCCCCTCAGTTTCATGAACAAGGAGCAGTTCTTC; CDR3: CASSPLSFMNKEQFF
J: TRBJ2-1; size: NA; D: NA; V: TRBV11-2; DNA: TGTGCCAGCAGCTTAGCCTCCGATGGGGCCGAGTCCTACAATGAGCAGTTCTTC; CDR3: CASSLASDGAESYNEQFF
J: TRBJ1-3; size: once; D: NA; V: TRBV12-3/TRBV12-4; DNA: TGTGCCAGCAGTCCCTCGGGAGCGTCTGGAGACACCATATATTTT; CDR3: CASSPSGASGDTIYF
J: TRBJ2-2; size: NA; D: TRBD2; V: TRBV28; DNA: TGTGCCAGCAGTTTCTCCCTAGCGGGGGCCAACACCGGGGAGCTGTTTTTT; CDR3: CASSFSLAGANTGELFF
J: TRBJ2-2; size: NA; D: NA; V: TRBV6-6; DNA: TGTGCCAGCAGTTACGCGATAGGGCCCACCGGGGAGCTGTTTTTT; CDR3: CASSYAIGPTGELFF
J: TRBJ2-3; size: once; D: NA; V: TRBV4-3; DNA: TGCGCCAGCAGCCAAATCGTGGGGTCAGATACGCAGTATTTT; CDR3: CASSQIVGSDTQYF
J: TRBJ1-2; size: few; D: NA; V: TRBV12-3/TRBV12-4; DNA: TGTGCCAGCAGTCCCCTGGTAGCCTCACCCCAGGGTGACGGCTACACCTTC; CDR3: CASSPLVASPQGDGYTF
J: TRBJ2-1; size: few; D: TRBD2; V: TRBV7-2; DNA: TGTGCCAGCAGCAGGGCTAGCGGGGGGGCCTACAATGAGCAGTTCTTC; CDR3: CASSRASGGAYNEQFF
J: TRBJ1-1; size: NA; D: TRBD1; V: TRBV12-3/TRBV12-4; DNA: TGTGCCAGCAGTTTCCCTCCGAAGGGGGCAACTGAAGCTTTCTTT; CDR3: CASSFPPKGATEAFF
J: TRBJ2-5; size: few; D: NA; V: TRBV13; DNA: TGTGCCAGCAGCTTAGGGGCCGGACAGCAAGAGACCCAGTACTTC; CDR3: CASSLGAGQQETQYF
J: TRBJ2-1; size: NA; D: NA; V: TRBV20-1; DNA: TGCAGTGCTAGTGCTGTTTCCTCCTACAATGAGCAGTTCTTC; CDR3: CSASAVSSYNEQFF
J: TRBJ2-1; size: few; D: TRBD2; V: TRBV18; DNA: TGTGCCAGCTCTCCGACTAGCGGGGAGGGGAATGAGCAGTTCTTC; CDR3: CASSPTSGEGNEQFF
J: TRBJ1-1; size: NA; D: NA; V: TRBV2; DNA: TGTGCCAGCAGTGAGATACTCAGGGCTGAAGCTTTCTTT; CDR3: CASSEILRAEAFF
J: TRBJ1-3; size: once; D: NA; V: TRBV9; DNA: TGTGCCAGCAGCTTGAGACAGGACACCTCTGGAAACACCATATATTTT; CDR3: CASSLRQDTSGNTIYF
J: TRBJ1-5; size: many; D: NA; V: TRBV5-5; DNA: TGCGCCAGCAGCCTCGAAGGGTTTCAGCCCCAGCATTTT; CDR3: CASSLEGFQPQHF